The rows below give T cell receptor beta chains drawn from one sample of a study of early T cells in non-severe SARS-CoV-2 infection. From the 5' RACE reads, TCRdb called clonotypes with MiXCR, one entry per CDR3 protein. The table includes around 70,000 distinct CDR3 sequences, 15% to 18% detected once. The specimen was whole blood. The receptors derive from an adult who was a healthcare worker with PCR-confirmed SARS-CoV-2 infection or an uninfected control (not recorded which). Each CDR3 is given with its conserved first and last residue. A D gene is named only where the DNA matches it firmly. Where a row states a size, it is once, few, many or the class of an expanded clone; other rows omit it.

>few|NA|TRBV7-3
CASSLFRGRNTGELFF
>many|NA|TRBV18
CASSLDGAPTTDTQYF
>few|NA|TRBV24-1
CATSDSKGLNEQYF
>NA|TRBD2|TRBV10-2
CASSESQREGFYEQYF
>many|NA|TRBV12-3/TRBV12-4
CASSQGLGSGANVLTF
>NA|NA|TRBV27
CASSLSGLPLHF
>once|NA|TRBV9
CASSPEGRTYNEQFF
>many|NA|TRBV19
CASSGTTTNEKLFF
>many|NA|TRBV6-2/TRBV6-3
CASSYGETQYF
>many|NA|TRBV7-2
CASSLGEVTYEQYF
>few|NA|TRBV11-2
CASSFQPRGNEKLFF
>many|NA|TRBV5-1
CASSLMDRSTDTQYF
>few|NA|TRBV14
CASSQESVSSYNEQFF
>NA|TRBD1|TRBV18
CASSPQGQGNSPLHF
>few|TRBD2|TRBV11-3
CASSPILAEADTQYF
>few|NA|TRBV21-1
CASSKAGWGRGTQPQHF
>NA|TRBD1|TRBV29-1
CSVPPGQGWNEQFF
>few|NA|TRBV11-2
CASSLTGVGKNTEAFF
>few|TRBD1|TRBV5-4
CASSQTGGGKNIQYF
>once|NA|TRBV7-6
CASSLVPTEQYF
>NA|NA|TRBV7-9
CASSLGPKAFF
>NA|NA|TRBV12-3/TRBV12-4
CASSSLRGRDEQYF
>few|NA|TRBV2
CASSELHSNQPQHF
>NA|NA|TRBV11-3
CASSFLVNLATDEQFF
>NA|NA|TRBV5-1
CASSFGVSYEQYF
>many|NA|TRBV29-1
CSVEASPGDRQFF
>NA|NA|TRBV29-1
CSVGVQPPYEQYF
>few|NA|TRBV28
CASSGGYGYTF
>NA|NA|TRBV10-3
CASGQGTEAFF
>NA|TRBD1|TRBV24-1
CAKQGAESNQPQHF
>few|NA|TRBV6-6
CASSYGDSNQPQHF
>many|TRBD2|TRBV7-9
CASSLATSGRTDTQYF
>few|NA|TRBV7-8
CASSLGQGGSPLHF
>NA|TRBD2|TRBV27
CASSLSGGTTSTDTQYF
>many|NA|TRBV5-1
CASSLAGQTTYEQYF
>many|NA|TRBV24-1
CATSDPDPARTDTQYF
>NA|NA|TRBV14
CASSQLSAFTDTQYF
>NA|NA|TRBV20-1
CSAMTVATNEKLFF
>many|TRBD1|TRBV7-9
CASSSGTGVYGYTF
>few|NA|TRBV5-1
CASSSGNEQYF
>many|TRBD1|TRBV6-1
CASSEVGQGREQYF
>few|NA|TRBV5-1
CASSQRGRVTDTEAFF
>NA|TRBD1|TRBV28
CASRVTGATTEAFF
>few|NA|TRBV5-6
CASSLRRQKETQYF
>few|NA|TRBV7-6
CASSSGRTNTGELFF
>NA|NA|TRBV19
CANSGSPSGRRAKNIQYF
>NA|NA|TRBV5-1
CASSMYNEQFF
>few|TRBD1|TRBV10-1
CASSPRTGKGELFF
>many|TRBD1|TRBV27
CASSPGTGGFVGYTF
>many|TRBD1|TRBV7-2
CASKKQTGSNQPQHF
>many|NA|TRBV28
CASSAGLREQYF
>NA|NA|TRBV5-1
CASSLKVATEAFF
>many|NA|TRBV6-5
CASMLRGRTEAFF
>few|NA|TRBV4-1
CASSQARSYEQYF
>NA|NA|TRBV2
CASEFNYGYTF
>many|TRBD2|TRBV28
CASSLETGTAGVPQFF
>many|TRBD2|TRBV6-6
CASSSDPGLAVYEQYF
>many|NA|TRBV12-3/TRBV12-4
CASSATRVLSVLTF
>many|NA|TRBV18
CASSGGMNTEAFF